Presented here are 6 T cell receptor beta chains from one specimen sequenced in a study of T cells after somatic rescue of genetic block. Generated by immunoSEQ multiplex PCR, the TCRdb table keeps only in-frame clones and is missing some. The sample includes 14,000 to 15,000 clones, approximately 76% seen only once; the top ten take approximately 15%. Sequenced input: peripheral blood mononuclear cells (PBMCs). These TCRs come from a boy under 18.

The chain joins TRBV2 to TRBJ2-5, with a tentative D call TRBD2 (5 bases). This CDR3 is 14 amino acids long. Germline CDR1 and CDR2: SNHLY and FYNNEI. Trimming took off 4 bases at V and 5 bases at J, with 14 bases between the two ends. This CDR3 is CASSGEGRGETQYF. In DNA, the CDR3 is TGTGCCAGCAGTGGGGAAGGGAGAGGGGAGACCCAGTACTTC.

This clone is labeled medium-sized. The CDR3 DNA is TGTGCCTGGAGTCGGGCGGGGAGTGGCTACACCTTC. It encodes CAWSRAGSGYTF. The rearrangement uses TRBV30 and TRBJ1-2, with D unresolved. V was shortened by 2 bases and J by 7 bases, with 11 bases between the two germline ends. The CDR3 spans 12 residues. Germline values: CDR1 GTSNPN, CDR2 SVGIG (reference sequence). The full variable domain, with the rest looked up from reference TRBV30 and TRBJ1-2, is SQTIHQWPATLVQPVGSPLSLECTVEGTSNPNLYWYRQAAGRGLQLLFYSVGIGQISSEVPQNLSASRPQDRQFILSSKKLLLSDSGFYLCAWSRAGSGYTFGSGTRLTVV.

V usage is TRBV18 and J usage is TRBJ2-7; D call uncertain. Looked up from germline, CDR1 is KGHSH and CDR2 is LQKENI. This CDR3 comprises 12 residues. V gave up 0 bases and J gave up 4 bases, with 4 bases separating them. The CDR3 sequence: CASSPPTYEQYF. The CDR3 coding sequence is TGTGCCAGCTCACCACCGACTTACGAGCAGTACTTC.

The V gene is TRBV27, the J gene TRBJ2-1; D tentatively reads TRBD1 or TRBD2 (5 bases each). The V gene's germline CDR1 is MNHEY and CDR2 SMNVEV (reference sequence). This CDR3 is 13 amino acids long. The V end was cut by 6 bases, the J end by 2 bases, with 8 bases between. The CDR3 is CASRGVTYNEQFF. The CDR3 DNA follows: TGTGCCAGCAGGGGGGTTACCTACAATGAGCAGTTCTTC.

The sample holds one count of this clone. V gene TRBV25-1 combines with J gene TRBJ2-7; tentative D call: TRBD1 (5 bases). The germline V and J ends were trimmed by 6 bases and 6 bases, with 18 bases remaining between them. The CDR3 covers 14 residues. CDR1 and CDR2 (germline): MGHDK, SYGVNS. CDR3 in DNA: TGTGCCAGCAGCCCCCTTGGTCAGGGCGGCGAGCAGTACTTC. This gives the protein CASSPLGQGGEQYF.

The genes are TRBV7-9 and TRBJ1-5; TRBD1 agrees at 7 bases. The CDR3 length is 14 residues. Unmatched junction bases numbered 8, after V lost 5 bases and J lost 7 bases. Per the germline V gene, CDR1 is SEHNR and CDR2 is FQNEAQ (reference sequence). For the CDR3, the DNA is TGTGCCAGCAGCCTCGACAGGGCGAGCCAGCCCCAGCATTTT. Encoded protein: CASSLDRASQPQHF.